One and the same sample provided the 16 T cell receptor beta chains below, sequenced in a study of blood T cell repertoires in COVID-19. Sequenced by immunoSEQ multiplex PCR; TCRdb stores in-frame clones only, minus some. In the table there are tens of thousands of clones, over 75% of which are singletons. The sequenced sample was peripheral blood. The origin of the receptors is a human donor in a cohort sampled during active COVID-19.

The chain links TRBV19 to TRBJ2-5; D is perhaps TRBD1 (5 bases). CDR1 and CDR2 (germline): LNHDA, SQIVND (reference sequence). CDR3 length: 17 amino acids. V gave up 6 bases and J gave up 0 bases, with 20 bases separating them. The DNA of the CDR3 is TGTGCCAGTAGGGATTTAGGGGATCCCTTTAACCAAGAGACCCAGTACTTC. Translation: CASRDLGDPFNQETQYF. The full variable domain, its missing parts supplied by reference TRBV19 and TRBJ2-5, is DGGITQSPKYLFRKEGQNVTLSCEQNLNHDAMYWYRQDPGQGLRLIYYSQIVNDFQKGDIAEGYSVSREKKESFPLTVTSAQKNPTAFYLCASRDLGDPFNQETQYFGPGTRLLVL.

CDR3 amino acids: CASRQAGGIAPNYGYTF. Here the CDR3 DNA reads TGCGCCAGCAGACAGGCGGGAGGAATAGCGCCTAACTATGGCTACACCTTC. The chain has TRBV5-1 and TRBJ1-2; tentative D call: TRBD1 (5 bases). Trimming shortened V by 5 bases and J by 0 bases, and 20 bases separated the two germline ends. Germline V gene data show CDR1 as SGHRS and CDR2 as YFSETQ. There are 17 residues in the CDR3.

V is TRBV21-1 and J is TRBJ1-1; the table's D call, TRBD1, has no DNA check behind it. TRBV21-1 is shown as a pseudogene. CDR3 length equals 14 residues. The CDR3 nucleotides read TGTGCCAGCAGCAACCGGGACAGGGACACTGAAGCTTTCTTT. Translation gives CASSNRDRDTEAFF.

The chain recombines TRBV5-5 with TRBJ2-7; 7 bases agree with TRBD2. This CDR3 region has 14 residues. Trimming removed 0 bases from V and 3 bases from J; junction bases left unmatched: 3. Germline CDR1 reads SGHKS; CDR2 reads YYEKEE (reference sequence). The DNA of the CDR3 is TGTGCCAGCAGCTTGGGACTAGCCGTCTACGAGCAGTACTTC. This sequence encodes CASSLGLAVYEQYF.

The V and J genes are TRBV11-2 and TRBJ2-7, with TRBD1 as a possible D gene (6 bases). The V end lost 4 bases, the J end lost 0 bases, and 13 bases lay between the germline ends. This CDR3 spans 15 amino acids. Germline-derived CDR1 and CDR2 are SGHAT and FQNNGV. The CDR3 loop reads CASSSTGISSYEQYF. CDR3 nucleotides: TGTGCCAGCAGCTCGACAGGTATTAGCTCCTACGAGCAGTACTTC.

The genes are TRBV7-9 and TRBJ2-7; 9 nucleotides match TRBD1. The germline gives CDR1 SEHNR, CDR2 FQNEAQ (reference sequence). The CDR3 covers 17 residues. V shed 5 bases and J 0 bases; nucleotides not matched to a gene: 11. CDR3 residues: CASSPERPGQGSYEQYF. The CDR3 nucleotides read TGTGCCAGCAGCCCTGAACGCCCGGGACAGGGCTCCTACGAGCAGTACTTC.

This CDR3 reads CASSQDGGGTGELFF. The CDR3 DNA reads TGCGCCAGCAGCCAAGACGGGGGGGGCACCGGGGAGCTGTTTTTT. The gene calls are TRBV4-3 and TRBJ2-2; 8 bases line up with TRBD2. Trimming removed 0 bases from V and 4 bases from J; junction bases left unmatched: 1. The germline CDR1 and CDR2 sequences are LGHNA and YSLEER. The length of the CDR3 is 15 residues.

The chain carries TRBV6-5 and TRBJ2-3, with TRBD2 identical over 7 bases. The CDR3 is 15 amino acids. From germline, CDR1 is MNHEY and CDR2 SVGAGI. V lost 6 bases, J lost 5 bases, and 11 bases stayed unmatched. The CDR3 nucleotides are TGTGCCAGCAGAGCGTTGGGGGAGGGTAAAGATACGCAGTATTTT. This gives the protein CASRALGEGKDTQYF.

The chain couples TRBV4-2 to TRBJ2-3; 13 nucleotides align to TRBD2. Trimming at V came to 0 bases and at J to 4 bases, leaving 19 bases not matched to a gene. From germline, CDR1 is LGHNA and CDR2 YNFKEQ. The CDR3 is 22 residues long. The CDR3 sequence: CASSQDGAPGTSGTLSADTQYF. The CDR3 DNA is TGTGCCAGCAGCCAAGATGGGGCCCCCGGGACTAGCGGGACCCTGTCCGCAGATACGCAGTATTTT.

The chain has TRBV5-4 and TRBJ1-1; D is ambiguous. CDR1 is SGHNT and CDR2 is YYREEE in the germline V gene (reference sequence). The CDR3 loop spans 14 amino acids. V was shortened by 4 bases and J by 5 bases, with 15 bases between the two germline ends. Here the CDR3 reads CASSRSGLETEAFF. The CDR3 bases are TGTGCCAGCAGCCGGTCTGGCTTGGAGACTGAAGCTTTCTTT.

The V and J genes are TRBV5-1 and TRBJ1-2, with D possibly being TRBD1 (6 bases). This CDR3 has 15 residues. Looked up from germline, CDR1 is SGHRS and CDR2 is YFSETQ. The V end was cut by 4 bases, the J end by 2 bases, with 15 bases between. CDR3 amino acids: CASSRSSGANYGYTF. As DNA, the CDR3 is TGCGCCAGCAGCCGAAGTTCAGGGGCGAACTATGGCTACACCTTC.

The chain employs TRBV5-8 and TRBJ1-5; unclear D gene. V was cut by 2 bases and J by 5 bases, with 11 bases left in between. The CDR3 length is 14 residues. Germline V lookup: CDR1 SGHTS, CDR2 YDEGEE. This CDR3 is CASSFYAGDQPQHF. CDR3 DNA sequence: TGTGCCAGCAGCTTTTATGCAGGTGATCAGCCCCAGCATTTT.

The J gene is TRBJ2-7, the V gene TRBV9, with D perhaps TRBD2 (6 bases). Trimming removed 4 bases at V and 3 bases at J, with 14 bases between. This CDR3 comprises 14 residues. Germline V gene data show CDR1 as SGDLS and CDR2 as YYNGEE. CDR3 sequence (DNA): TGTGCCAGCAGCTCTGGTTCGGGGGACTACGAGCAGTACTTC. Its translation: CASSSGSGDYEQYF.

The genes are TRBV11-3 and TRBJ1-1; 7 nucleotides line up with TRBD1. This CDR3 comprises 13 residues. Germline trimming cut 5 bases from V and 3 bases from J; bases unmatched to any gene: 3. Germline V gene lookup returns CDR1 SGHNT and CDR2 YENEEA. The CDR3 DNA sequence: TGTGCCAGCAGCCGAACAGGGGACACTGAAGCTTTCTTT. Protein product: CASSRTGDTEAFF.

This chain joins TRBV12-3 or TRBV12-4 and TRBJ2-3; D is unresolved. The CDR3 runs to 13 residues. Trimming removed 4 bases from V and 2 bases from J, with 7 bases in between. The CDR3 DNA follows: TGTGCCAGCAGTTCCCCAGACACAGATACGCAGTATTTT. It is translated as CASSSPDTDTQYF.

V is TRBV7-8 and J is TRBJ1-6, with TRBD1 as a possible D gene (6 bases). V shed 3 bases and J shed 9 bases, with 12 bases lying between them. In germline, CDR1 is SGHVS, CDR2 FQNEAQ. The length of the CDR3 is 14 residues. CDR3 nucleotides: TGTGCCAGCAGCTTCCCGACAGGAGGTTCACCCCTCCACTTT. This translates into CASSFPTGGSPLHF.